This T cell receptor beta chain is from a study of T-cell memory formation after mild COVID-19 (dated by TCRdb to the early 2020s). As for the study more broadly: TCR sequence clusters from the two donors were found to be largely donor specific. Two young, previously healthy adult volunteers, one female and one male, were included in the cohort. In two donors, T-cell clones that expanded and contracted after mild COVID-19 were followed by sequencing TCRalpha and TCRbeta repertoires longitudinally.

The sequencer listed for this sample is Illumina NovaSeq 6000. TCRalpha and TCRbeta cDNA libraries were constructed by 5'RACE with constant-segment primers, with sample barcodes and unique molecular identifiers being introduced. Trizol reagent was used to extract RNA from every sample. Library amplification was performed in two PCR steps, and a second sample barcode and Illumina TruSeq adapters were introduced in the second step. Libraries were sequenced on an Illumina NovaSeq with 2 x 150 bp paired-end reads. The study's own analysis went as follows. Demultiplexing of reads and collapsing into UMI-guided consensus sequences were performed with migec v1.2.7. Using mixcr v2.1.11, the UMI consensuses were aligned to TRA and TRB V and J templates and assembled into clonotypes. A clonotype was counted as expanded or contracted only when both edgeR and NoisET called the clonotype significant, with the noise models trained on biological replicates. For edgeR calls, the cutoffs were a false discovery rate-adjusted p below 0.01 and a log2 fold-change threshold of 1. As an exploratory analysis of dynamics, PCA with hierarchical clustering was applied to max-normalized trajectories of the 1000 most abundant clonotypes. Separately sequenced CD4+ and CD8+ repertoires were used to assign a CD4 or CD8 phenotype to each responding clone. TCRdb trimmed public reads at Q25 via fastp, called clones via MiXCR and kept in-frame beta chains. Each record represents a unique CDR3 protein, reported with the most common genes and DNA among its rows. Clone size and V and J calls follow TCRdb, not the original study. In this sample the table shows about 400,000 distinct CDR3 sequences, more than 20% of which occur a single time. The ten biggest clones cover about an eighth of the sample.

Taken from the germline V gene, the CDR1 and CDR2 loops are SGHRS and YFSETQ. The CDR3 runs 16 residues from the cysteine to the phenylalanine. Of all the DNA, just the CDR3 is kept, 48 bases in frame from base 1. V is reduced by 3 bases and J by 2 bases, leaving a spacing of 17 bases between them. Overall study outcomes, separate from this receptor: Balanced CD4/CD8 phenotypes were observed for clones contracting from day 15 to 85, whereas a bias towards CD4+ was observed for a second wave of clones expanding from day 15 to 37. The study included only a couple of mild cases, and larger cohorts that include severe cases with pre-infection samples were judged to be necessary. Whether the second-wave clones peaking on day 37 were SARS-CoV-2 specific was not confirmed. The detection of some responding clones in pre-infection memory suggests that pre-existing cross-reactive memory T cells joined the SARS-CoV-2 response. Contracting CD4+ clones appeared mostly in the CM and EM memory subsets, whereas CD8+ clones were enriched in EMRA.

PBMCs were isolated by Ficoll-Paque density gradient centrifugation. Note on this clonotype: There is no known antigen for this receptor. Per-base quality was not reported, and no clone a single base away is much larger than it.

Sequenced input: PBMCs or a T cell subset sorted from them (not recorded which). The chain is assembled from TRBV5-1 and TRBJ2-5; a weak D assignment points to TRBD2 (6 bases agree). This receptor was obtained from an adult woman who had mild COVID-19 (a few samples of this study predate the infection). The sample titles of this study are shuffled in the database, so cell type and time point are left out; the donor was told from shared clones. The CDR3 region has the sequence CASSSTSWGVQETQYF. In nucleotides, the sequence is TGCGCCAGCAGCTCCACCAGCTGGGGGGTTCAAGAGACCCAGTACTTC.